The clone carrying this T cell receptor beta chain came up many times. Its antigen remains unknown. The TCR beta library used iRepertoire HTBI primers with Arm-PCR amplification of CDR3. How the authors handled the data: 60 to 65 TRBV and about 15 TRBJ segments were identified across samples. TCRdb used MiXCR to reprocess the multiplex PCR reads, holding one entry per CDR3 protein. It is TCRdb's table, rather than the study itself, that gives the V and J calls and clone size. Of roughly 400,000 distinct CDR3 sequences in the sample, 21% are singletons; the top ten hold about 13%. This sample was included in a study of regulatory T cells in long-lasting Graves disease. Findings and limits, study-wide: In persistent patients, shared public clonotypes (under 3,000) outnumbered those in new patients (around 1,000). TCR diversity in persistent Graves' patients was below that of newly diagnosed ones.

Time point: persistent/refractory GD, antithyroid drugs over 5 years with positive TRAb. Isolated PBMC RNA provided the starting material for the TCR library. Germline CDR1 WNHNN, CDR2 SYGVQD (reference sequence). The ends were cut back, 0 bases at V and 3 bases at J, with 6 bases in the middle. This CDR3 spans 13 amino acids. The sequence was obtained from a female donor with Graves disease. This chain joins TRBV10-1 and TRBJ2-7; D gene uncertain. The source material was peripheral blood mononuclear cells (PBMCs), sampled when the disease was refractory, from a patient treated with antithyroid drugs. CDR3 in amino acids: CASSESGGYEQYF. The CDR3 bases are TGCGCCAGCAGTGAGTCCGGCGGCTACGAGCAGTACTTC.